This T cell receptor (beta chain) was retrieved from a study of shared clonotypes between healthy human individuals. Naive CD4+ cells were CD45RA-selected; the remaining cells were memory. With respect to this clone: Its antigen is currently unknown.

Study-level results: The represented genetic and exposure-history diversity was limited by the small number of donors.

TCRdb keeps only in-frame clones here, not all; method: immunoSEQ multiplex PCR. The data show roughly 2.6 million clones, with around 94% seen just once and around 0.15% held by the top ten. The source material was naive CD4+ T cells sorted from blood. Subset reported: CD45RA+ positively selected. The TCR sequence derives from a young man in good health.

Here the CDR3 reads CASSQRAVMGEQYF. CDR3 nucleotide sequence: TGCGCCAGCAGCCAACGAGCGGTTATGGGCGAGCAGTACTTC. The rearrangement links TRBV4-1 to TRBJ2-7; possibly TRBD2 for D (5 bases). The CDR3 sequence is 14 residues long. The ends were cut back, 2 bases at V and 6 bases at J, with 14 bases in the middle. CDR1 is MGHRA and CDR2 is YSYEKL in the germline V gene.